The rows below give T cell receptor beta chains drawn from one sample of a study of blood T cell repertoires in COVID-19. Libraries were prepared by immunoSEQ multiplex PCR; TCRdb keeps only in-frame clonotypes and omits some of them. The sample has 150,000 or so clones, about four fifths seen once. Sequencing used PBMCs or T cells enriched from blood (not recorded which). The receptors here all came from a man in his fifties or sixties who had recovered from COVID-19. Both conserved end residues are part of each CDR3. Each record gives: J gene, V gene, D gene, clone size, CDR3 DNA, CDR3 protein. The D gene is left open where the match is weak. Only some rows state a clone size, as once, few, many or a class for expanded clones.

j_gene: TRBJ2-2
v_gene: TRBV18
d_gene: .
abundance: .
CDR3nt: TGTGCCAGCTCACCACCGGGTCCGGGTATCGACACCGGGGAGCTGTTTTTT
CDR3aa: CASSPPGPGIDTGELFF

j_gene: TRBJ2-1
v_gene: TRBV19
d_gene: .
abundance: .
CDR3nt: TGTGCCAGTACAACGGGGAGCTCCTACAATGAGCAGTTCTTC
CDR3aa: CASTTGSSYNEQFF

j_gene: TRBJ2-3
v_gene: TRBV2
d_gene: TRBD2
abundance: .
CDR3nt: TGTGCCAGCGAACCTAGCGGGGGAAGCACAGATACGCAGTATTTT
CDR3aa: CASEPSGGSTDTQYF

j_gene: TRBJ1-5
v_gene: TRBV7-2
d_gene: .
abundance: once
CDR3nt: TGTGCCAGCAGCTTAGTGGGGAACAGGGACCAGCCCCAGCATTTT
CDR3aa: CASSLVGNRDQPQHF

j_gene: TRBJ2-7
v_gene: TRBV5-1
d_gene: TRBD2
abundance: .
CDR3nt: TGCGCCAGCAGCTTGACTAGCGGGGGGGCCTACGAGCAGTACTTC
CDR3aa: CASSLTSGGAYEQYF

j_gene: TRBJ2-1
v_gene: TRBV30
d_gene: TRBD1
abundance: .
CDR3nt: TGTGCCTGGAGTGGGACAGGGGTAAATGAGCAGTTCTTC
CDR3aa: CAWSGTGVNEQFF

j_gene: TRBJ1-6
v_gene: TRBV24-1
d_gene: .
abundance: .
CDR3nt: TGTGCCACCAGAGACAGTCAGAAGAGCTCCTATAATTCACCCCTCCACTTT
CDR3aa: CATRDSQKSSYNSPLHF

j_gene: TRBJ2-7
v_gene: TRBV7-8
d_gene: TRBD2
abundance: .
CDR3nt: TGTGCCAGCAGCCGACTAGCGTACGAGCAGTACTTC
CDR3aa: CASSRLAYEQYF

j_gene: TRBJ2-1
v_gene: TRBV5-1
d_gene: .
abundance: .
CDR3nt: TGCGCCAGCAGCTCCGACGGGGGTGGTGAGCAGTTCTTC
CDR3aa: CASSSDGGGEQFF

j_gene: TRBJ1-2
v_gene: TRBV5-1
d_gene: .
abundance: .
CDR3nt: TGCGCCAGCAGCTTGGGAGGGAATGGCTACACCTTC
CDR3aa: CASSLGGNGYTF

j_gene: TRBJ1-5
v_gene: TRBV5-8
d_gene: .
abundance: .
CDR3nt: TGTGCCAGCAGCTCCGGACAGTCTCCCTTTAATCAGCCCCAGCATTTT
CDR3aa: CASSSGQSPFNQPQHF

j_gene: TRBJ2-7
v_gene: TRBV9
d_gene: TRBD2
abundance: .
CDR3nt: TGTGCCAGCAGCGTAGCTACGGGGGGGCTAGGTGACGAGCAGTACTTC
CDR3aa: CASSVATGGLGDEQYF

j_gene: TRBJ2-7
v_gene: TRBV5-4
d_gene: .
abundance: .
CDR3nt: TGTGCCAGCAGCTTGGTGGGCGAAACCTACGAGCAGTACTTC
CDR3aa: CASSLVGETYEQYF

j_gene: TRBJ1-2
v_gene: TRBV6-5
d_gene: TRBD1
abundance: .
CDR3nt: TGTGCCAGCAGCTACTACCCGGGACAGTTTCCCTATGGCTACACCTTC
CDR3aa: CASSYYPGQFPYGYTF

j_gene: TRBJ1-1
v_gene: TRBV27
d_gene: .
abundance: .
CDR3nt: TGTGCCAGCAGTTTTATAGGGGGAGAGACTGAAGCTTTCTTT
CDR3aa: CASSFIGGETEAFF

j_gene: TRBJ2-2
v_gene: TRBV3-1/TRBV3-2
d_gene: .
abundance: .
CDR3nt: TGTGCCAGCAGCCAAGAGGGACAGAACACCGGGGAGCTGTTTTTT
CDR3aa: CASSQEGQNTGELFF

j_gene: TRBJ1-5
v_gene: TRBV5-6
d_gene: .
abundance: .
CDR3nt: TGTGCCAGCAGCTTGGAGGGGTTTAATCAGCCCCAGCATTTT
CDR3aa: CASSLEGFNQPQHF

j_gene: TRBJ2-5
v_gene: TRBV2
d_gene: .
abundance: .
CDR3nt: TGTGCCAGCAGTGCGGGGGGCGCGGAGACCCAGTACTTC
CDR3aa: CASSAGGAETQYF

j_gene: TRBJ1-3
v_gene: TRBV25-1
d_gene: .
abundance: .
CDR3nt: TGTGCCAGCAGTGAACCCCGCCCAGGGGCGAACACCATATATTTT
CDR3aa: CASSEPRPGANTIYF

j_gene: TRBJ2-7
v_gene: TRBV6-5
d_gene: TRBD1
abundance: .
CDR3nt: TGTGCCAGCAGACCGGACAGGGGGCCCCTCTACGAGCAGTACTTC
CDR3aa: CASRPDRGPLYEQYF

j_gene: TRBJ2-5
v_gene: TRBV30
d_gene: .
abundance: few
CDR3nt: TGTGCCTGGAGTGTGTCAAGCGCCGAGACCCAGTACTTC
CDR3aa: CAWSVSSAETQYF

j_gene: TRBJ1-1
v_gene: TRBV6-2/TRBV6-3
d_gene: .
abundance: .
CDR3nt: TGTGCCAGCAGTTACGGAACAGGGATGGGGACTGAAGCTTTCTTT
CDR3aa: CASSYGTGMGTEAFF

j_gene: TRBJ1-1
v_gene: TRBV4-3
d_gene: TRBD1
abundance: .
CDR3nt: TGCGCCAGCAGCCACGGACAGGGTGGCACTGAAGCTTTCTTT
CDR3aa: CASSHGQGGTEAFF

j_gene: TRBJ2-7
v_gene: TRBV6-2/TRBV6-3
d_gene: .
abundance: .
CDR3nt: TGTGCCAGCAGTTACAGTCGGTTGCTCTACGAGCAGTACTTC
CDR3aa: CASSYSRLLYEQYF

j_gene: TRBJ1-5
v_gene: TRBV5-5
d_gene: TRBD1
abundance: once
CDR3nt: TGTGCCAGCAGCCCGGGGGACAGGACGAATCAGCCCCAGCATTTT
CDR3aa: CASSPGDRTNQPQHF

j_gene: TRBJ1-6
v_gene: TRBV27
d_gene: TRBD1
abundance: .
CDR3nt: TGTGCCAGCAGTTTAGAAAGTCGGGACAGGTATAATTCACCCCTCCACTTT
CDR3aa: CASSLESRDRYNSPLHF

j_gene: TRBJ1-2
v_gene: TRBV6-1
d_gene: TRBD1
abundance: .
CDR3nt: TGTGCCAGCAGTGCCTCTGGGACAGGGGGCAATTTGTCTGGCTACACCTTC
CDR3aa: CASSASGTGGNLSGYTF

j_gene: TRBJ2-3
v_gene: TRBV18
d_gene: .
abundance: once
CDR3nt: TGTGCCAGCTCACCAGAGGCCCGGCTGTATTTT
CDR3aa: CASSPEARLYF

j_gene: TRBJ1-2
v_gene: TRBV19
d_gene: .
abundance: few
CDR3nt: TGTGCCAGTCAGATCGGGGGGCCCGGGGAGTTTGTTGGCTACACCTTC
CDR3aa: CASQIGGPGEFVGYTF

j_gene: TRBJ1-4
v_gene: TRBV7-2
d_gene: .
abundance: .
CDR3nt: TGTGCCAGCAGCTTAGTTACAGGGAATGAAAAACTGTTTTTT
CDR3aa: CASSLVTGNEKLFF

j_gene: TRBJ1-2
v_gene: TRBV7-2
d_gene: TRBD1
abundance: .
CDR3nt: TGTGCCAGCAGCGGGACAGGGAAACATGGCTACACCTTC
CDR3aa: CASSGTGKHGYTF

j_gene: TRBJ1-4
v_gene: TRBV28
d_gene: TRBD1
abundance: few
CDR3nt: TGTGCCAGCAGTTTATTCGGGACAGGGCATGAAAAACTGTTTTTT
CDR3aa: CASSLFGTGHEKLFF

j_gene: TRBJ2-5
v_gene: TRBV2
d_gene: .
abundance: .
CDR3nt: TGTGCCAGCAGTGGGATCAGGGTGGGCCAAGAGACCCAGTACTTC
CDR3aa: CASSGIRVGQETQYF

j_gene: TRBJ1-1
v_gene: TRBV30
d_gene: .
abundance: once
CDR3nt: TGTGCCTGGAGTGTACTAGCCGCGAACACTGAAGCTTTCTTT
CDR3aa: CAWSVLAANTEAFF

j_gene: TRBJ1-6
v_gene: TRBV6-2/TRBV6-3
d_gene: .
abundance: .
CDR3nt: TGTGCCAGCAGTTCCATCGGGAATTCACCCCTCCACTTT
CDR3aa: CASSSIGNSPLHF

j_gene: TRBJ1-5
v_gene: TRBV18
d_gene: .
abundance: few
CDR3nt: TGTGCCAGCTCACCAGACAGTTATAGCAATCAGCCCCAGCATTTT
CDR3aa: CASSPDSYSNQPQHF

j_gene: TRBJ2-1
v_gene: TRBV11-2
d_gene: .
abundance: once
CDR3nt: TGTGCCAGCAGCTCCTTTTCCTACAATGAGCAGTTCTTC
CDR3aa: CASSSFSYNEQFF

j_gene: TRBJ1-2
v_gene: TRBV7-8
d_gene: TRBD1
abundance: .
CDR3nt: TGTGCCAGCAGCCCCGGACAGGGGAACTATGGCTACACCTTC
CDR3aa: CASSPGQGNYGYTF

j_gene: TRBJ2-1
v_gene: TRBV27
d_gene: TRBD1
abundance: .
CDR3nt: TGTGCCAGCAATCGAAACAGGGGGCACTACAATGAGCAGTTCTTC
CDR3aa: CASNRNRGHYNEQFF

j_gene: TRBJ2-2
v_gene: TRBV7-2
d_gene: .
abundance: once
CDR3nt: TGTGCCAGCAGCCTCCGCTCCAGGGGAGCACCCGGGGAGCTGTTTTTT
CDR3aa: CASSLRSRGAPGELFF

j_gene: TRBJ1-4
v_gene: TRBV6-5
d_gene: TRBD1
abundance: .
CDR3nt: TGTGCCAGCAGGGCAGGGGGGTCTAATGAAAAACTGTTTTTT
CDR3aa: CASRAGGSNEKLFF

j_gene: TRBJ2-4
v_gene: TRBV6-5
d_gene: TRBD1
abundance: .
CDR3nt: TGTGCCAGCAGTTTATCCGGGACAGGGCGAAACATTCAGTACTTC
CDR3aa: CASSLSGTGRNIQYF

j_gene: TRBJ2-3
v_gene: TRBV29-1
d_gene: TRBD2
abundance: once
CDR3nt: TGCAGCGTTGCAGGCGGACGGGGGGGCACAGATACGCAGTATTTT
CDR3aa: CSVAGGRGGTDTQYF

j_gene: TRBJ2-3
v_gene: TRBV18
d_gene: TRBD1
abundance: few
CDR3nt: TGTGCCAGCCGGGGACAGACAGATACGCAGTATTTT
CDR3aa: CASRGQTDTQYF

j_gene: TRBJ1-2
v_gene: TRBV28
d_gene: .
abundance: .
CDR3nt: TGTGCCAGCAGTCTTACGACAGGTTTAGTCGGTGGCTACACCTTC
CDR3aa: CASSLTTGLVGGYTF

j_gene: TRBJ2-5
v_gene: TRBV6-5
d_gene: TRBD2
abundance: .
CDR3nt: TGTGCCAGCACCGCTAGCGGGTCAGAGACCCAGTACTTC
CDR3aa: CASTASGSETQYF

j_gene: TRBJ1-2
v_gene: TRBV12-5
d_gene: .
abundance: .
CDR3nt: TGTGCTAGTGGTCCCTCAATTGGGGGCAACTATGGCTACACCTTC
CDR3aa: CASGPSIGGNYGYTF

j_gene: TRBJ1-1
v_gene: TRBV27
d_gene: TRBD1
abundance: .
CDR3nt: TGTGCCAGCAGTTTTACAGGGGATAGGACTGAAGCTTTCTTT
CDR3aa: CASSFTGDRTEAFF

j_gene: TRBJ1-2
v_gene: TRBV6-5
d_gene: TRBD1
abundance: .
CDR3nt: TGTGCCAGCAGTTACCTGGACAGGGGAAATGGCTACACCTTC
CDR3aa: CASSYLDRGNGYTF

j_gene: TRBJ2-7
v_gene: TRBV18
d_gene: TRBD1
abundance: once
CDR3nt: TGTGCCAGCTCACCAAATACGATGACAGGGGGATACGAGCAGTACTTC
CDR3aa: CASSPNTMTGGYEQYF

j_gene: TRBJ1-2
v_gene: TRBV9
d_gene: TRBD1
abundance: .
CDR3nt: TGTGCCAGCAGCGTAGGACAGGGTTCTTATGGCTACACCTTC
CDR3aa: CASSVGQGSYGYTF

j_gene: TRBJ2-5
v_gene: TRBV11-1
d_gene: TRBD2
abundance: .
CDR3nt: TGTGCCAGCAGCTTAATGGCGGGGGGCCAAGAGACCCAGTACTTC
CDR3aa: CASSLMAGGQETQYF

j_gene: TRBJ2-7
v_gene: TRBV18
d_gene: .
abundance: few
CDR3nt: TGTGCCAGCTCACCATCGACAGGGTCAAGCGGGTACGAGCAGTACTTC
CDR3aa: CASSPSTGSSGYEQYF